This entry lists 24 T cell receptor beta chains sequenced from one sample in a study of T-cell memory formation after mild COVID-19. MiXCR was run by TCRdb on the 5' RACE reads, yielding one entry per CDR3 protein. The sample yields 130,000 to 150,000 distinct CDR3 sequences, 6% to 7% seen once. The sequencing sample was made of PBMCs or a T cell subset sorted from them (not recorded which). The receptor set was obtained from an adult woman who had mild COVID-19 (a few samples of this study predate the infection). Cell type and time point are not known.

In its sample, this clonotype was seen many times. J is TRBJ2-5 and V is TRBV5-1; no reliable D call. The germline V and J ends were trimmed by 3 bases and 5 bases, with 11 bases remaining between them. Germline V gives CDR1 SGHRS, CDR2 YFSETQ. CDR3 length equals 13 residues. This CDR3 reads CASSSSPRETQYF. In DNA, the CDR3 is TGCGCCAGCAGCTCCAGCCCACGGGAGACCCAGTACTTC. The full variable domain, in which reference TRBV5-1 and TRBJ2-5 provide the parts outside the CDR3, is KAGVTQTPRYLIKTRGQQVTLSCSPISGHRSVSWYQQTPGQGLQFLFEYFSETQRNKGNFPGRFSGRQFSNSRSEMNVSTLELGDSALYLCASSSSPRETQYFGPGTRLLVL.

This clonotype was seen many times. The gene calls are TRBV5-1 and TRBJ1-5; the D is unclear. Trimming stripped 0 bases from V and 4 bases from J, with 5 bases between. CDR1 is SGHRS, CDR2 YFSETQ, per germline. This CDR3 comprises 13 residues. This CDR3 reads CASSLEMNQPQHF. In nucleotides, the CDR3 is TGCGCCAGCAGCTTGGAAATGAATCAGCCCCAGCATTTT. Full variable domain (rest looked up from reference TRBV5-1 and TRBJ1-5): KAGVTQTPRYLIKTRGQQVTLSCSPISGHRSVSWYQQTPGQGLQFLFEYFSETQRNKGNFPGRFSGRQFSNSRSEMNVSTLELGDSALYLCASSLEMNQPQHFGDGTRLSIL.

A few counts support this clonotype. The gene calls are TRBV18 and TRBJ1-5; a possible D gene is TRBD1 (5 bases). V lost 0 bases to trimming and J lost 7 bases, with 13 bases between them. Looked up from germline, CDR1 is KGHSH and CDR2 is LQKENI. The CDR3 is 15 amino acids. The CDR3 reads CASSPPGGRGQPQHF. The CDR3, as DNA: TGTGCCAGCTCACCACCGGGGGGGAGAGGACAGCCCCAGCATTTT.

The V gene is TRBV7-2, the J gene TRBJ2-1; TRBD2 agrees at 8 bases. The CDR3 has 18 amino acids. Germline CDR1 reads SGHTA; CDR2 reads FQGNSA. V lost 3 bases and J lost 1; bases outside the gene matches: 11. CDR3 region: CASSLGHGGVTSYNEQFF. As DNA, the CDR3 is TGTGCCAGCAGCTTGGGACACGGGGGGGTGACGTCCTACAATGAGCAGTTCTTC.

V is TRBV7-2 and J is TRBJ2-7; no clear D gene. V lost 2 bases and J 3 bases, leaving 5 bases between the germline ends. From germline, CDR1 is SGHTA and CDR2 FQGNSA. The CDR3 runs to 12 residues. This CDR3 is CASSLIYYEQYF. The CDR3 DNA sequence: TGTGCCAGCAGCTTAATATACTACGAGCAGTACTTC.

This clonotype was picked up many times. The V and J genes are TRBV20-1 and TRBJ2-1; TRBD1 aligns across 7 bases. V dropped 1 base and J dropped 4; count of bases not matched to a gene: 7. This CDR3 spans 15 amino acids. The germline V gene has CDR1 DFQATT and CDR2 SNEGSKA (reference sequence). The CDR3: CSARAIGTEYNEQFF. The CDR3 bases are TGCAGTGCTAGAGCCATCGGGACAGAATACAATGAGCAGTTCTTC.

This clonotype has more than one count but fewer than ten. The rearrangement uses TRBV2 and TRBJ2-2; D is possibly TRBD1 (6 bases). Germline V gene lookup returns CDR1 SNHLY and CDR2 FYNNEI. Trimming stripped 8 bases from V and 1 base from J, with 14 bases between. The length of the CDR3 is 15 residues. CDR3 coding DNA: TGTGCCAGCCGTATTCTACAGGGGAACACCGGGGAGCTGTTTTTT. It specifies CASRILQGNTGELFF.

V and J are TRBV11-2 and TRBJ2-1; 12 bases match TRBD2. Germline V gene sequence: CDR1 SGHAT, CDR2 FQNNGV. The CDR3 is 15 amino acids. J gave up 6 bases and V 6 bases, and 6 bases lay outside the gene matches. The CDR3 here is CASRALAGGGNEQFF. The CDR3 coding sequence is TGTGCCAGCAGGGCTCTAGCGGGAGGGGGCAATGAGCAGTTCTTC.

This clonotype occurred many times. V usage is TRBV4-2 and J usage is TRBJ2-1; D is unresolved. CDR3 size: 15 residues. Germline assignment: CDR1 LGHNA and CDR2 YNFKEQ. V lost 0 bases to trimming and J lost 3 bases, with 9 bases between them. CDR3 coding DNA: TGTGCCAGCAGCCAAGATTTAAGGGACTACAATGAGCAGTTCTTC. Its protein is CASSQDLRDYNEQFF.

Note on this clonotype: A single base separates this from a much larger clone, so it may be a read error. The chain is built from TRBV20-1 and TRBJ2-3; D might be TRBD2 (6 bases). With 5 bases removed from V and 3 bases from J, the gap between germline ends came to 21 bases. This CDR3 contains 16 residues. Germline lookup yields CDR1 DFQATT and CDR2 SNEGSKA (reference sequence). The CDR3 sequence is CSASPRSGRRTDTQYF. Written as DNA, the CDR3 is TGCAGTGCTTCGCCCAGAAGCGGGCGGAGAACAGATACGCAGTATTTT.

A few counts support this clonotype. This chain joins TRBV7-9 and TRBJ2-1; 11 bases align to TRBD2. Germline loops: CDR1 SEHNR, CDR2 FQNEAQ (reference sequence). The CDR3 runs 16 residues. V shed 3 bases and J 4 bases; nucleotides not matched to a gene: 5. The DNA for the CDR3 is TGTGCCAGCAGCTTTAGCGGGGGGGCCCCTTACAATGAGCAGTTCTTC. Translating gives CASSFSGGAPYNEQFF.

This clonotype was counted a few times. The gene calls are TRBV19 and TRBJ2-3; 12 bases line up with TRBD2. V gave up 2 bases and J gave up 1 base; unmatched junction bases: 7. Germline CDR1 reads LNHDA; CDR2 reads SQIVND (reference sequence). This CDR3 spans 18 amino acids. The chain's CDR3 is CASSIRALAGGRTDTQYF. DNA of the CDR3: TGTGCCAGTAGTATAAGGGCACTAGCGGGAGGCCGCACAGATACGCAGTATTTT.

This chain joins TRBV2 and TRBJ2-1; 8 bases agree with TRBD2. The CDR3 totals 15 residues. Germline CDR1 is SNHLY and CDR2 is FYNNEI. V was clipped by 2 bases and J by 5 bases; unmatched bases: 5. CDR3 in DNA: TGTGCCAGCAGTGAAACCACTAGCGGCGACAATGAGCAGTTCTTC. It encodes CASSETTSGDNEQFF.

In its sample, this clonotype was seen many times. The chain links TRBV5-1 to TRBJ2-3; the D is unclear. This CDR3 region has 16 residues. Germline V lookup: CDR1 SGHRS, CDR2 YFSETQ. V lost 0 bases and J lost 0, with 11 bases in between. CDR3: CASSLGWTDSTDTQYF. CDR3 in DNA: TGCGCCAGCAGCTTGGGTTGGACCGATAGCACAGATACGCAGTATTTT.

The CDR3 here is CASSQQGEQFF. CDR3 coding DNA: TGTGCCAGCAGTCAACAGGGTGAGCAGTTCTTC. This chain links TRBV6-6 with TRBJ2-1, with D perhaps TRBD1 (6 bases). Per the germline V gene, CDR1 is MNHNY and CDR2 is SVGAGI (reference sequence). The CDR3 length is 11 residues. V lost 5 bases to trimming and J lost 9 bases, with 8 bases between them.

J is TRBJ2-3 and V is TRBV4-3, with D perhaps matching TRBD2 (6 bases). The CDR3 covers 14 residues. Trimming removed 4 bases at V and 3 bases at J, with 11 bases between. Germline values: CDR1 LGHNA, CDR2 YSLEER. The chain's CDR3 is CASSPGTWTDTQYF. Here the CDR3 DNA reads TGCGCCAGCAGCCCCGGGACTTGGACAGATACGCAGTATTTT.

In its sample, this clonotype was seen many times. The chain uses TRBV6-5 and TRBJ1-6, with unresolved D. Germline CDR1 reads MNHEY; CDR2 reads SVGAGI. Between the trimmed V and J ends, which lost 6 bases and 1 base, there was a span of 13 bases. This CDR3 is 16 amino acids long. The CDR3 protein is CASSPGHRSYNSPLHF. Here the CDR3 DNA reads TGTGCCAGCAGCCCCGGTCATAGATCCTATAATTCACCCCTCCACTTT.

This clonotype was counted ten times or more. The V and J genes are TRBV9 and TRBJ2-7; 9 positions agree with TRBD2. Germline V gives CDR1 SGDLS, CDR2 YYNGEE. The CDR3 covers 15 residues. V gave up 0 bases and J gave up 3 bases; unmatched junction bases: 4. The DNA of the CDR3 is TGTGCCAGCAGCGTAGCGGGTAGCGGGAGCTACGAGCAGTACTTC. It translates to CASSVAGSGSYEQYF.

V is TRBV12-3 or TRBV12-4 and J is TRBJ2-3; D perhaps matches TRBD2 (7 bases). The CDR3 extends over 15 amino acids. V lost 3 bases, J lost 3 bases, and 13 bases lay in between. The CDR3 protein is CASSLRGGRTDTQYF. The CDR3, as DNA: TGTGCCAGCAGTTTGAGGGGGGGCCGAACAGATACGCAGTATTTT.

This clonotype turned up a few times. The CDR3 bases are TGTGCCAGCAGCCCATCAGGATGGGAGTTGTTCACCGGGATCGAGCTGTTTTTT. Translated, it gives CASSPSGWELFTGIELFF. The V and J genes are TRBV11-3 and TRBJ2-2; tentatively, D is TRBD2 (5 bases). CDR3 length: 18 amino acids. The germline CDR1 and CDR2 sequences are SGHNT and YENEEA. V shed 5 bases and J shed 11 bases, with 30 bases lying between them. Together with reference TRBV11-3 and TRBJ2-2, the CDR3 gives the full variable domain: EAGVVQSPRYKIIEKKQPVAFWCNPISGHNTLYWYLQNLGQGPELLIRYENEEAVDDSQLPKDRFSAERLKGVDSTLKIQPAELGDSAVYLCASSPSGWELFTGIELFFGEGSRLTVL.

Only a few counts were recorded for this clonotype. The CDR3 bases are TGCGCCAGCAGGGACAGTGGGAACACTGAAGCTTTCTTT. This codes for CASRDSGNTEAFF. The chain combines TRBV5-1 with TRBJ1-1, with D perhaps matching TRBD1 (6 bases). CDR1 and CDR2 from the germline V gene are SGHRS and YFSETQ. Between the trimmed V and J ends, which lost 5 bases and 1 base, there was a span of 9 bases. The CDR3 has 13 amino acids.

This clonotype was counted many times. The chain employs TRBV7-2 and TRBJ2-2; possible D gene TRBD2, 6 bases. Germline V gene lookup returns CDR1 SGHTA and CDR2 FQGNSA. The CDR3 is made up of 20 amino acids. Trimming left V 3 bases short and J 4 bases short, with 27 bases between. The CDR3 sequence is CASSFTSRGPNMGGTGELFF. Here the CDR3 DNA reads TGTGCCAGCAGCTTTACTTCTAGAGGGCCCAACATGGGGGGCACCGGGGAGCTGTTTTTT.

The table lists this clonotype with many counts. The rearrangement joins TRBV9 to TRBJ2-3, with 7 bases lining up with TRBD1. The germline V gene encodes CDR1 SGDLS and CDR2 YYNGEE. J was trimmed by 4 bases and V by 3 bases; bases with no gene match: 11. The CDR3 runs to 16 residues. The DNA of the CDR3 is TGTGCCAGCAGCGCCCACCCGACTGGGACAGCAGATACGCAGTATTTT. This gives the protein CASSAHPTGTADTQYF.

This clonotype was seen at least ten times. The rearrangement uses TRBV5-1 and TRBJ1-1; D might be TRBD1 (5 bases). V was shortened by 4 bases and J by 7 bases, with 17 bases between the two germline ends. Germline values: CDR1 SGHRS, CDR2 YFSETQ. CDR3 size: 14 residues. Here the CDR3 reads CASSATGTANEAFF. DNA of the CDR3: TGCGCCAGCAGCGCCACGGGGACGGCTAATGAAGCTTTCTTT.